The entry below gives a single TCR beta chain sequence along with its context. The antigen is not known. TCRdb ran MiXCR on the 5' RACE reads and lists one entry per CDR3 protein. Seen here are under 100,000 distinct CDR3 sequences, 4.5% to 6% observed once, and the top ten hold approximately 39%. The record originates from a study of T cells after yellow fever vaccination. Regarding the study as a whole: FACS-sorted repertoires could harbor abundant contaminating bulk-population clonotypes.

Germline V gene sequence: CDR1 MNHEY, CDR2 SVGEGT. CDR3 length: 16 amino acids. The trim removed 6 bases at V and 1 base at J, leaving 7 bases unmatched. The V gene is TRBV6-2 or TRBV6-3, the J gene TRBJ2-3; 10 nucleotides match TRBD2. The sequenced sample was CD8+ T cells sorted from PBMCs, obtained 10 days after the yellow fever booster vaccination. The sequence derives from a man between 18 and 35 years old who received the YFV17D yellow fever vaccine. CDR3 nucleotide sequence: TGTGCCAGCAGACTCAGTCTAGCGGGAGGCACAGATACGCAGTATTTT. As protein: CASRLSLAGGTDTQYF.